These 8 T cell receptor beta chains were all obtained from the same sample, sequenced in a study of blood T cell repertoires in COVID-19. Measured with immunoSEQ multiplex PCR; TCRdb has only the in-frame clones, and not every one. The sample yields about 230,000 clones, approximately 89% seen once. Sequencing was done on a sample of PBMCs or T cells enriched from blood (not recorded which). All receptors derive from a woman aged 25 to 39 who had been exposed to COVID-19.

The chain couples TRBV19 to TRBJ1-1; 7 bases are shared with TRBD1. The CDR3 is 14 amino acids. V dropped 6 bases and J dropped 5; count of bases not matched to a gene: 9. Germline V gives CDR1 LNHDA, CDR2 SQIVND (reference sequence). The CDR3 here is CASSQGQPQTEAFF. The CDR3 coding sequence is TGTGCCAGTAGCCAGGGACAGCCCCAGACTGAAGCTTTCTTT.

The chain combines TRBV27 with TRBJ2-1; tentative D call: TRBD1 (7 bases). The CDR3 spans 17 residues. Trimming stripped 0 bases from V and 5 bases from J, with 17 bases between. CDR1 MNHEY and CDR2 SMNVEV come from the germline V gene (reference sequence). CDR3 coding DNA: TGTGCCAGCAGTTTATCGGGGGGACAGAGATTTCACAATGAGCAGTTCTTC. Its translation: CASSLSGGQRFHNEQFF.

The chain combines TRBV10-2 with TRBJ2-5; 9 nucleotides agree with TRBD1. V lost 8 bases, J lost 5 bases, and 12 bases stayed unmatched. The CDR3 totals 15 residues. Looked up from germline, CDR1 is WSHSY and CDR2 is SAAADI. CDR3 sequence reads: CASAMPGQGGETQYF. DNA for the CDR3: TGCGCCAGCGCCATGCCGGGACAGGGAGGCGAGACCCAGTACTTC.

The J gene is TRBJ2-1, the V gene TRBV18, with D hard to call. Germline values: CDR1 KGHSH, CDR2 LQKENI. Trimming stripped 6 bases from V and 0 bases from J, with 12 bases between. The CDR3 has 15 residues. Here the CDR3 reads CASSPSLSSYNEQFF. The CDR3, as DNA: TGTGCCAGCTCCCCAAGTCTGAGCTCCTACAATGAGCAGTTCTTC.

The chain joins TRBV14 to TRBJ2-6; TRBD1 matches at 10 bases. Trimming removed 4 bases from V and 3 bases from J; junction bases left unmatched: 12. This CDR3 has 19 amino acids. The germline gives CDR1 SGHDN, CDR2 FVKESK. This CDR3 reads CASSPSRRQGAGGANVLTF. The DNA for the CDR3 is TGTGCCAGCAGCCCCAGTAGGAGACAGGGGGCGGGTGGGGCCAACGTCCTGACTTTC. The full variable domain, in which reference TRBV14 and TRBJ2-6 provide the parts outside the CDR3, is EAGVTQFPSHSVIEKGQTVTLRCDPISGHDNLYWYRRVMGKEIKFLLHFVKESKQDESGMPNNRFLAERTGGTYSTLKVQPAELEDSGVYFCASSPSRRQGAGGANVLTFGAGSRLTVL.

This clone has more than one count but fewer than ten. The rearrangement uses TRBV27 and TRBJ2-7, with D possibly matching TRBD2 (6 bases). The CDR3 has 15 residues. The germline V gene has CDR1 MNHEY and CDR2 SMNVEV (reference sequence). V was trimmed by 3 bases and J by 2 bases, leaving 14 bases between them. The CDR3: CASSFSAGPPYEQYF. The CDR3 DNA reads as TGTGCCAGCAGTTTTTCTGCGGGACCACCCTACGAGCAGTACTTC.

The V gene is TRBV6-2 or TRBV6-3, the J gene TRBJ2-1; D gene unclear. V dropped 2 bases and J dropped 7 bases, with 9 bases sitting between them. Germline lookup yields CDR1 MNHEY and CDR2 SVGEGT. This CDR3 spans 13 amino acids. The CDR3, as DNA: TGTGCCAGCAGTTACCAACAAATGAATGAGCAGTTCTTC. It codes for CASSYQQMNEQFF.

This clone came up a few times. The chain carries TRBV18 and TRBJ1-1; D is ambiguous. Trimming left V 4 bases short and J 4 bases short, with 10 bases between. The CDR3 is made up of 13 amino acids. The germline V gene encodes CDR1 KGHSH and CDR2 LQKENI. The chain's CDR3 is CASSLRRSTEAFF. In DNA, the CDR3 is TGTGCCAGCTCACTCCGACGGAGCACTGAAGCTTTCTTT.